The following is a T cell receptor (beta chain) sequence with its context. Its antigen specificity is not known. No much larger clone is present one base from it, and per-base qualities are unavailable. Participants in the prospective study were enrolled through a virtual design, were aged roughly 18 to 90 years, and lived in roughly 25 United States geographic areas. In the prospective study, cohorts were assigned on the basis of participant-reported clinical history obtained from a screening survey and a study questionnaire. For ImmuneRACE Cohort 3, a participant was defined as recovered based on two consecutive negative NP/OP PCR tests, clearance by a healthcare professional, or resolution of symptoms. In the prospective study, whole blood, serum and a nasopharyngeal or oropharyngeal swab were collected from each participant by mobile phlebotomists. Additional blood draws and questionnaires over a 2-month period could optionally be provided by prospective study participants. Prospective study blood samples were shipped either frozen or at room temperature before DNA extraction.

The immunoSEQ Assay, a bias-controlled multiplex PCR, was used to amplify TCRbeta CDR3 regions from genomic DNA. The paper's data handling went like this. The number of nucleated cells in each sample was estimated by amplification of reference gene primers within the assay. To quantify the absolute abundance of each unique TCRbeta CDR3 rearrangement, sequence reads were collapsed and filtered. For each sample, productive Simpson clonality was calculated by taking the square root of Simpson's diversity index across productive rearrangements. What TCRdb holds here is the immuneACCESS table cut down to in-frame rearrangements. Part of the clones is not present; checked against another copy, under half of the missing clones reflect an unresolved V gene, and the others are unexplained. D and trimming come from the DNA, and the V and J calls and clone size come from that table. The sample table records 250,000 to 350,000 clones; approximately 83% of these occur just once. The ten largest make up about 4.1% of the sample.

The data derive from a study of blood T cell repertoires in COVID-19 (dated by TCRdb to about 2020). Background on the whole study: Collaborator samples came from the United States, Italy and Spain and covered acute and convalescent phases of COVID-19. The material from the prospective study consisted of cDNA or gDNA derived from T cells, B-cell-depleted T cells, or PBMCs. The dataset comprised deeply sampled blood TCRbeta repertoires from subjects exposed to, actively infected with, or recovered from COVID-19. The repertoires were released in a freely available public database meant as a resource for research on the immune response to SARS-CoV-2. Samples came from the ongoing ImmuneRACE study (first 160 participants) plus 1,254 subjects from 6 global collaborators. A de-identified subject ID, COVID-19 status, age in years and sex were almost always included in the sample metadata. HLA class I and class II types, where available, came from metadata supplied by the sample provider rather than from assay-based typing.

Overall study outcomes, separate from this receptor: How much clinical and demographic metadata was included differed by source and by participant, and the metadata was provided uncurated.

The CDR3 sequence holds 17 residues, the cysteine and phenylalanine included. The sequence is cut down to CDR3 DNA, 51 bases in frame from base 1. CDR1 SGHRS and CDR2 YFSETQ are derived from the germline V gene. V is pared back by 5 bases and J by 1 base, with 16 bases lying between the germline termini. This sequence uses TRBV5-1 and TRBJ1-6, and the D gene may be TRBD1, 6 bases matching. This clonotype was obtained from a woman in her thirties who had recovered from COVID-19. Sequencing input: PBMCs or T cells enriched from blood (not recorded which). The CDR3 in this case is CASSQSPGASYNSPLHF. The DNA reads as follows: TGCGCCAGCAGTCAGAGTCCAGGGGCTTCCTATAATTCACCCCTCCACTTT.